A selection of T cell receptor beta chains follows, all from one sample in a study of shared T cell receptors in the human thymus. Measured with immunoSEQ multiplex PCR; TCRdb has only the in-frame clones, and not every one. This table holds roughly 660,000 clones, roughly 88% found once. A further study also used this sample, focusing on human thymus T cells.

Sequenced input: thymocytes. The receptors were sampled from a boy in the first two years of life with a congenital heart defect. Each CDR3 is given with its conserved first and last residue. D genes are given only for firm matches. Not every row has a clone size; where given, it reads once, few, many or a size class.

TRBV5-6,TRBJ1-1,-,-,TGTGCCAGCAGCCCCAGGGTGGACGCGAACACTGAAGCTTTCTTT,CASSPRVDANTEAFF
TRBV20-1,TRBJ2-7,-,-,TGCAGTGCTAGAGATAGCGACGAGCAGTACTTC,CSARDSDEQYF
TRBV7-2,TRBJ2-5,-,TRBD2,TGTGCCAGCAGCTTAGGGGGGACTAGCGGGAGCCTGGAGACCCAGTACTTC,CASSLGGTSGSLETQYF
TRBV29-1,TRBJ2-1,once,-,TGCAGCGGGGCAAAGACAGCCATCGACCGATCCTACAATGAGCAGTTCTTC,CSGAKTAIDRSYNEQFF
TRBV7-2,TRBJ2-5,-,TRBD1,TGTGCCAGCAGCTTAGCCCGGGACAGGGGGGGAGAGACCCAGTACTTC,CASSLARDRGGETQYF
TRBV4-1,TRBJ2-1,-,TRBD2,TGCGCCAGCAGCCAAACGACGGGGAGGGCCCTCAATGAGCAGTTCTTC,CASSQTTGRALNEQFF
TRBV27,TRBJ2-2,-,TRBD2,TGTGCCAGCAGACCGGGACTATGGTCCGGGGAGCTGTTTTTT,CASRPGLWSGELFF
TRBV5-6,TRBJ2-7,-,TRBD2,TGTGCCAGCAGTTATGGTCGCCGGACTAGTATCTCCTACGAGCAGTACTTC,CASSYGRRTSISYEQYF
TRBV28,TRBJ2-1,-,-,TGTGCCACCTCACTTCCCCCGTACAATGAGCAGTTCTTC,CATSLPPYNEQFF
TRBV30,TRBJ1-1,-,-,TGTGCCTGGACAGGGTTTACGAACACTGAAGCTTTCTTT,CAWTGFTNTEAFF
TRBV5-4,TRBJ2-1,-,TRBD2,TGTGCCAGCAGCCCACCGGGACTAGCGGGAGGTTTTGAGCAGTTCTTC,CASSPPGLAGGFEQFF
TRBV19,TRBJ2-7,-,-,TGTGCCAGTACGGTTAGCGGCGACTCCTACGAGCAGTACTTC,CASTVSGDSYEQYF
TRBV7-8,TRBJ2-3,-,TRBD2,TGTGCCAGCAGCTTAGGACCGGACAGGGGCAGACTAGCGGGAGAGGGAGATACGCAGTATTTT,CASSLGPDRGRLAGEGDTQYF
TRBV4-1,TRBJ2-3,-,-,-,CASSWGGGADDKYF
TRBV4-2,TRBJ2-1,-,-,TGTGCCAGCAGCCCCTTAGCGTTGAGCTCCTACAATGAGCAGTTCTTC,CASSPLALSSYNEQFF
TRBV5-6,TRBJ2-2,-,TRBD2,TGTGCCAGCAGCCTCCTTAGCGGGAGTTCCGGGGAGCTGTTTTTT,CASSLLSGSSGELFF
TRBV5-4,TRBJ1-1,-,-,TGTGCCAGCAGCTTACGGGGAATGAACACTGAAGCTTTCTTT,CASSLRGMNTEAFF
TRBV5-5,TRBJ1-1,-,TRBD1,TGTGCCAGCAGCTTGGGGCAGGGGGGCACTGAAGCTTTCTTT,CASSLGQGGTEAFF
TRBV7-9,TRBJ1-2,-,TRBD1,TGTGCCAGCAGCCCCCGGGACAGATTAAACTATGGCTACACCTTC,CASSPRDRLNYGYTF
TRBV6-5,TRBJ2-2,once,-,TGTGCCAGCAGTTACTCCCGGGAAGGGTCCGGGGAGCTGTTTTTT,CASSYSREGSGELFF
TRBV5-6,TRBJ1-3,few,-,TGTGCCAGCAGTCCGGGACTCCTCTCTGGAAACACCATATATTTT,CASSPGLLSGNTIYF
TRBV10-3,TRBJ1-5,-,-,TGTGCCATCAGTTCGAGGCGGGCCTCACGGCCCCAGCATTTT,CAISSRRASRPQHF
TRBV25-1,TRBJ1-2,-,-,TGTGCCAGCAGTGGACCCGGGGGGCCACACCCCTATGGCTACACCTTC,CASSGPGGPHPYGYTF